This T cell receptor beta chain was identified in a study of CD8+ T cells in alopecia areata. Whole-study findings and limits: How baseline CD8+ expansion relates to response remains uncertain (there was one nonresponder).

This clone was detected once. Its antigen is unknown. RNA extraction and reverse transcription yielded cDNA as sequencing template. Only in-frame clones appear in the TCRdb table, and some are missing; sequencing was by immunoSEQ multiplex PCR. The sample has 250,000 to 300,000 clones, roughly 50% seen once. Documented treatment: oral pan-JAK inhibitor, 5-10 mg twice daily. CDR1 is SQVTM, CDR2 ANQGSEA, per germline. V shed 6 bases and J 0 bases; nucleotides not matched to a gene: 3. The CDR3 contains 13 residues. This chain links TRBV29-1 with TRBJ1-1; 8 bases map to TRBD1. The receptor was isolated from a human donor with alopecia areata. The sequenced sample was CD4+ T cells sorted from blood, obtained at week 24, from a patient treated with tofacitinib. CDR3 sequence (DNA): TGCAGCGTCCACAGGGGGGTGAACACTGAAGCTTTCTTT. It specifies CSVHRGVNTEAFF.